The present T cell receptor beta chain was sequenced within a study of blood T cell repertoires in COVID-19. The trim removed 4 bases at V and 2 bases at J, leaving 4 bases unmatched. From germline, CDR1 is SGHNT and CDR2 YYREEE (reference sequence). The CDR3 spans 14 residues. Clones were read by immunoSEQ multiplex PCR, and TCRdb kept only the in-frame ones, dropping some. This table has approximately 250,000 clones, 88% appearing once. The chain combines TRBV5-4 with TRBJ2-3; TRBD2 matches 7 bases. The source of this sequence is a woman in her 30s who had recovered from COVID-19. The sequencing sample was made of PBMCs or T cells enriched from blood (not recorded which). The CDR3 DNA sequence: TGTGCCAGCAGCCGAAGCGGGGCCACAGATACGCAGTATTTT. Translating gives CASSRSGATDTQYF. The full variable domain, completed using reference TRBV5-4 and TRBJ2-3, is ETGVTQSPTHLIKTRGQQVTLRCSSQSGHNTVSWYQQALGQGPQFIFQYYREEENGRGNFPPRFSGLQFPNYSSELNVNALELDDSALYLCASSRSGATDTQYFGPGTRLTVL.